The rows below give T cell receptor beta chains drawn from one sample of a study of OX40 agonist ivuxolimab in advanced cancers. Only in-frame clones appear in the TCRdb table, and some are missing; sequencing was by immunoSEQ multiplex PCR. The sample lists about 50,000 clones; over 70% were seen once. The specimen was CD4+ or CD8+ T cells sorted from blood, collected in a trial of the OX40 agonist ivuxolimab. These receptors all come from an adult with an advanced solid tumor such as melanoma, head and neck, liver or kidney cancer. The CDR3 runs from the conserved cysteine through the conserved F or W. Each record gives: D gene, V gene, clone size, J gene, CDR3 protein, CDR3 DNA. D genes are given only for firm matches. Only some rows state a clone size, as once, few, many or a class for expanded clones.

>.|TRBV27|.|TRBJ2-6
CASSYKVSPGANVLTF
TGTGCCAGCAGTTACAAAGTATCTCCTGGGGCCAACGTCCTGACTTTC
>.|TRBV7-2|.|TRBJ2-5
CASSRSRLEETQYF
TGTGCCAGCAGCCGGAGTCGACTAGAGGAGACCCAGTACTTC
>.|TRBV6-1|.|TRBJ1-5
CASTLGNGNQPQHF
TGTGCCAGCACGTTGGGAAACGGCAATCAGCCCCAGCATTTT
>.|TRBV29-1|once|TRBJ1-2
CSVGNPDYGYTF
TGCAGCGTAGGGAACCCGGACTATGGCTACACCTTC
>TRBD2|TRBV28|.|TRBJ2-5
CASTSGRFQETQYF
TGTGCCAGCACTAGCGGGAGGTTCCAAGAGACCCAGTACTTC
>.|TRBV4-1|.|TRBJ2-2
CASSQGPVGPGSFRELFF
TGCGCCAGCAGCCAAGGCCCCGTTGGGCCCGGGTCCTTCCGGGAGCTGTTTTTT
>.|TRBV18|.|TRBJ1-6
CASSPAPNSPLHF
TGTGCCAGCTCACCAGCTCCCAATTCACCCCTCCACTTT
>TRBD2|TRBV9|.|TRBJ2-3
CASSVTSSGSTDTQYF
TGTGCCAGCAGCGTAACGTCTAGCGGTAGCACAGATACGCAGTATTTT
>TRBD2|TRBV5-1|.|TRBJ2-7
CASSSGTSRGYEQYF
TGCGCCAGCAGCTCCGGGACTAGCCGGGGATACGAGCAGTACTTC
>.|TRBV6-1|.|TRBJ1-3
CASSEAGHLPLNTIYF
TGTGCCAGCAGTGAAGCAGGGCATCTCCCCCTCAACACCATATATTTT
>TRBD1|TRBV7-9|.|TRBJ1-1
CASSRQGNTEAFF
TGTGCCAGCAGCCGACAGGGGAACACTGAAGCTTTCTTT
>.|TRBV5-1|.|TRBJ1-3
CASSPGSAGNTIYF
TGCGCCAGCAGCCCTGGTTCAGCCGGAAACACCATATATTTT
>.|TRBV6-6|.|TRBJ1-1
CASSYSRGTEAFF
TGTGCCAGCAGTTACTCGAGGGGAACTGAAGCTTTCTTT
>.|TRBV21-1|.|TRBJ1-2
CASSNSSGRTVPNYGYTF
TGTGCCAGCAGCAACTCCTCAGGGAGAACCGTTCCTAACTATGGCTACACCTTC
>TRBD1|TRBV7-2|.|TRBJ1-5
CASSPQGSNQPQHF
TGTGCCAGCAGCCCACAGGGGAGCAATCAGCCCCAGCATTTT
>.|TRBV4-3|.|TRBJ2-6
CASSQGIVSGANVLTF
TGCGCCAGCAGCCAAGGAATAGTCTCTGGGGCCAACGTCCTGACTTTC
>TRBD1|TRBV5-6|.|TRBJ2-2
CASLRQGTGELFF
TGTGCCAGCCTACGACAGGGGACCGGGGAGCTGTTTTTT
>.|TRBV13|.|TRBJ1-2
CASSLGHYGYTF
TGTGCCAGCAGCTTGGGGCACTATGGCTACACCTTC
>TRBD1|TRBV7-9|.|TRBJ2-6
CASSLKGAYGANVLTF
TGTGCCAGCAGCTTAAAGGGGGCGTATGGGGCCAACGTCCTGACTTTC
>.|TRBV5-1|.|TRBJ2-3
CASSGVLAHSTDTQYF
TGCGCCAGCAGTGGTGTACTAGCCCACAGCACAGATACGCAGTATTTT
>.|TRBV4-2|.|TRBJ2-4
CASSQSISSAKNIQYF
TGTGCCAGCAGCCAATCGATCTCCTCTGCCAAAAACATTCAGTACTTC
>.|TRBV2|once|TRBJ1-1
CASSFGFRNTEAFF
TGTGCCAGCAGCTTTGGGTTCCGGAACACTGAAGCTTTCTTT
>TRBD1|TRBV5-1|.|TRBJ2-7
CASSWDGTGSEQYF
TGCGCCAGCAGCTGGGACGGGACAGGGAGCGAGCAGTACTTC
>.|TRBV29-1|.|TRBJ2-5
CSVDHSENQETQYF
TGCAGCGTTGATCACAGCGAGAACCAAGAGACCCAGTACTTC
>TRBD2|TRBV7-3|.|TRBJ2-1
CASSSAGTSGLSYNEQFF
TGTGCCAGCAGCTCCGCCGGGACTAGCGGGCTGAGCTACAATGAGCAGTTCTTC
>.|TRBV5-1|.|TRBJ2-3
CASSLARIPDTQYF
TGCGCCAGCAGCTTGGCCCGGATTCCAGATACGCAGTATTTT
>.|TRBV5-1|.|TRBJ2-6
CASSLDTNSGANVLTF
TGCGCCAGCAGCTTGGACACTAACTCTGGGGCCAACGTCCTGACTTTC
>TRBD2|TRBV7-9|once|TRBJ2-5
CASSLATSGVETQYF
TGTGCCAGCAGCTTAGCGACTAGCGGGGTAGAGACCCAGTACTTC
>.|TRBV7-2|.|TRBJ1-4
CASSQRRGGINEKLFF
TGTGCCAGCAGTCAACGCAGGGGCGGGATAAACGAAAAACTGTTTTTT
>.|TRBV5-1|.|TRBJ2-2
CASSLGRGVGTGELFF
TGCGCCAGCAGCTTGGGGCGCGGTGTAGGCACCGGGGAGCTGTTTTTT
>TRBD2|TRBV5-6|.|TRBJ2-2
CASSLGLAGVRGTGELFF
TGTGCCAGCAGCTTGGGACTAGCGGGAGTTCGTGGCACCGGGGAGCTGTTTTTT
>TRBD1|TRBV7-2|.|TRBJ1-1
CASSFRQGVNTEAFF
TGTGCCAGCAGCTTCCGACAGGGAGTGAACACTGAAGCTTTCTTT
>.|TRBV5-5|.|TRBJ1-2
CATCYNPNYGYTF
TGTGCCACCTGTTATAACCCTAACTATGGCTACACCTTC
>.|TRBV4-1|.|TRBJ2-3
CASSQAVANRDTQYF
TGCGCCAGCAGCCAAGCGGTCGCTAACCGGGATACGCAGTATTTT
>.|TRBV7-2|.|TRBJ1-1
CASSGQGPPEAFF
TGTGCCAGCAGCGGGCAGGGGCCCCCTGAAGCTTTCTTT
>TRBD2|TRBV5-1|.|TRBJ2-1
CASSLELAGVYNEQFF
TGCGCCAGCAGCTTGGAACTAGCGGGAGTCTACAATGAGCAGTTCTTC
>TRBD1|TRBV7-2|.|TRBJ1-6
CASSLAPGTVSSYNSPLHF
TGTGCCAGCAGCTTAGCCCCCGGGACAGTGAGCTCCTATAATTCACCCCTCCACTTT
>.|TRBV7-2|.|TRBJ1-2
CASNERGGYGYTF
TGTGCCAGCAACGAAAGGGGCGGCTATGGCTACACCTTC
>TRBD1|TRBV27|.|TRBJ1-6
CASSPTRDSYNSPLHF
TGTGCCAGCAGTCCCACCCGGGACAGTTATAATTCACCCCTCCACTTT
>TRBD2|TRBV11-2|.|TRBJ2-3
CASSFVAGVVTDTQYF
TGTGCCAGCAGCTTCGTAGCGGGAGTCGTTACAGATACGCAGTATTTT
>TRBD2|TRBV9|.|TRBJ2-1
CASSVGRLAGGNEQFF
TGTGCCAGCAGCGTAGGCAGACTAGCGGGAGGCAATGAGCAGTTCTTC